This paragraph covers one T cell receptor (beta chain) sequence. This sample is part of a study of blood T cell repertoires in COVID-19. Under the authors' procedure: Reference gene primers were amplified, and this amplification served to estimate nucleated cell counts. Measured with immunoSEQ multiplex PCR; TCRdb has only the in-frame clones, and not every one. V, J and clone size are those of that table, while D and trimming were read from the DNA. The sample gives roughly 200,000 clones, about 90% of which show up once; about 0.66% is in the top ten. The CDR3 is made up of 16 amino acids. Germline V gives CDR1 SEHNR, CDR2 FQNEAQ (reference sequence). With V trimmed by 5 bases and J by 3 bases, 9 bases remained unmatched.

The sample taken for sequencing was peripheral blood. The chain couples TRBV7-9 to TRBJ2-3; TRBD1 matches 9 bases. The receptor was isolated from a man aged 45 to 65 with acute or convalescent COVID-19. CDR3 DNA: TGTGCCAGCAGCCAGTACGGGACAGGGAAAACAGATACGCAGTATTTT. Translated, it gives CASSQYGTGKTDTQYF.